Sequencing of this T cell receptor (beta chain) was carried out in a study of blood T cells in healthy people across ages. This clonotype has just a few counts. Trimming shortened V by 1 base and J by 4 bases, and 16 bases separated the two germline ends. Germline assignment: CDR1 LGHNA and CDR2 YNFKEQ. The length of the CDR3 is 16 residues. A J-beta primer mix and a sample-barcoded 5' primer were used in a second PCR of roughly 7 to 12 cycles. TCRdb passed the 5' RACE reads through MiXCR, listing each CDR3 protein once. The sample holds about 1 million distinct CDR3 sequences, 20% to 25% seen once. The same specimen was also included in a second study, on T cells of mothers and their children.

The chain has TRBV4-2 and TRBJ2-5; D is possibly TRBD2 (5 bases). The receptor was isolated from a girl aged 2 to 9 in good health. Sequencing input: blood. Here the CDR3 reads CASSQGSRGGGETQYF. The CDR3 DNA is TGTGCCAGCAGCCAAGGAAGTCGGGGTGGTGGAGAGACCCAGTACTTC.